This T cell receptor beta chain derives from a study of neurological immune-mediated disorders. Whole-study results and caveats: The study found no CDR3 amino acid sequences shared by expanded clones across subjects, suggesting private repertoires in all groups. Multiple sclerosis patients had less TCR clonal expansion than even healthy controls, unlike HTLV-1-associated myelopathy.

This CDR3 contains 16 residues. V gave up 5 bases and J gave up 0 bases; unmatched junction bases: 7. CDR1 is SGHRS and CDR2 is YFSETQ in the germline V gene. In this sample, this clonotype turned up many times. Its cognate antigen is unknown. TCRdb recomputed calls from the 5' RACE reads with MiXCR, one row per CDR3 protein. The data contain tens of thousands of distinct CDR3 sequences, around 10% of them singletons. Time point reported: longitudinal time-point 2. Serving as healthy controls were blood bank volunteers based in Maryland, USA. The sequencing input was PBMCs. This clonotype originated in a man aged 25 to 40 in good health. The J gene is TRBJ2-5, the V gene TRBV5-1; 10 bases align to TRBD2. CDR3 nucleotides: TGCGCCAGCAGAGCTACTAGCGGGATGTACCAAGAGACCCAGTACTTC. Protein product: CASRATSGMYQETQYF.